The TCR beta chain under discussion was sequenced for a study of T cell responses to AZD1222 COVID-19 vaccine. Background on the study: Pooled together were second doses at about 4 or about 12 weeks.

Overall study findings and caveats: Vaccine-associated CD4 TCRs ranged over spike, dominating at 160-218 and 743-854. Among the donors, most were white British and more were female, and clonal diversity was possibly underestimated. Spike-specific TCR breadth and depth were elevated following two AZD1222 doses.

In regard to this clone: No antigen is known for it.

Trimming took 0 bases from V and 5 from J; bases not matched to a gene: 9. The germline V gene encodes CDR1 SGDLS and CDR2 YYNGEE. CDR3 size: 17 residues. Assay: immunoSEQ multiplex PCR; the TCRdb copy retains only in-frame clones and omits some. The repertoire holds 77,000 or so clones, with more than 70% as singletons. The receptor comes from an adult in good health. The sequences come from peripheral blood, collected on day 0 of AZD1222 vaccination. The chain recombines TRBV9 with TRBJ2-5; 11 bases map to TRBD2. The CDR3 nucleotides read TGTGCCAGCAGCGTAGGGGAAACTAGCGGGAGTGCCGAGACCCAGTACTTC. Translated, it gives CASSVGETSGSAETQYF.